What follows are 23 T cell receptor beta chains derived from one specimen sequenced in a study of T cell repertoires in cytomegalovirus infection. These receptors lack a known antigen. TCRdb recomputed calls from the reads with MiXCR, one row per CDR3 protein. The repertoire holds 450,000 to 600,000 distinct CDR3 sequences, with roughly a third as singletons. Specimen: cultured PBMCs, collected from culture after CMV antigen stimulation. These TCRs come from a human donor in good health (CMV status not recorded). Some clones in this sample may be carry-over from other donors' samples.

The DNA of the CDR3 is TGTGCCAGCAGTTTTGCTGCCTCTAGCACAGATACGCAGTATTTT. Its translation is CASSFAASSTDTQYF. This rearrangement joins TRBV27 to TRBJ2-3; no definite D call. The germline CDR1 and CDR2 sequences are MNHEY and SMNVEV (reference sequence). Trimming removed 3 bases from V and 0 bases from J, with 10 bases in between. The CDR3 totals 15 residues.

Many counts were recorded for this clonotype. The rearrangement uses TRBV25-1 and TRBJ1-1, with TRBD1 matching 8 bases. After removal of 2 bases from V and 8 bases from J, the junction contained 10 bases not matched to a gene. Germline values: CDR1 MGHDK, CDR2 SYGVNS. This CDR3 comprises 15 residues. In DNA form, the CDR3 reads TGTGCCAGCAGTGAACCGGACAGGGTTTGGGTCGAAGCTTTCTTT. Its protein product is CASSEPDRVWVEAFF.

In its sample, this clonotype was seen many times. The chain recombines TRBV9 with TRBJ2-3; no firm D call. This CDR3 is 15 amino acids long. V was trimmed by 0 bases and J by 2 bases, leaving 10 bases between them. The germline V gene has CDR1 SGDLS and CDR2 YYNGEE. CDR3 nucleotide sequence: TGTGCCAGCAGCGTAGGCCCAGCCTTCACAGATACGCAGTATTTT. It is translated as CASSVGPAFTDTQYF.

The chain has TRBV29-1 and TRBJ1-2; D remains unclear. The CDR3 loop spans 15 amino acids. Germline-derived CDR1 and CDR2 are SQVTM and ANQGSEA. The V gene lost 0 bases and the J gene lost 4 bases, with 15 bases spanning the gap. CDR3 amino acids: CSVEDPPGRFYGYTF. The CDR3 nucleotides are TGCAGCGTTGAAGATCCCCCCGGACGGTTCTATGGCTACACCTTC.

V usage is TRBV5-8 and J usage is TRBJ2-6; D ambiguous. CDR3 length: 16 residues. The V and J ends lost 1 base and 0 bases respectively, with 8 bases between them. Germline V gene lookup returns CDR1 SGHTS and CDR2 YDEGEE. Here the CDR3 DNA reads TGTGCCAGCAGCTTGTCCACGAACTCTGGGGCCAACGTCCTGACTTTC. Amino acid sequence: CASSLSTNSGANVLTF.

DNA of the CDR3: TGTGCCAGCAGCTTAGGGACTAGCGGGGCCCCGTGGTTCTTC. This encodes CASSLGTSGAPWFF. The V gene is TRBV7-9, the J gene TRBJ2-1; 12 bases align to TRBD2. The CDR3 extends over 14 amino acids. V was clipped by 1 base and J by 15 bases; unmatched bases: 7. CDR1 is SEHNR and CDR2 is FQNEAQ in the germline V gene (reference sequence).

V and J are TRBV5-1 and TRBJ2-1; weak D call: TRBD1 (5 bases). V was trimmed by 4 bases and J by 5 bases, leaving 13 bases between them. The CDR3 spans 14 residues. CDR1 SGHRS and CDR2 YFSETQ come from the germline V gene. CDR3 region: CASSTGWGNNEQFF. CDR3 coding DNA: TGCGCCAGCAGCACAGGCTGGGGCAACAATGAGCAGTTCTTC.

This clonotype was observed at least ten times. This chain joins TRBV12-3 or TRBV12-4 and TRBJ2-1, with 7 bases identical to TRBD2. This CDR3 has 14 amino acids. V gave up 5 bases and J gave up 9 bases; unmatched junction bases: 10. The CDR3 is CASSAGVQHGEQFF. DNA for the CDR3: TGTGCCAGCAGTGCGGGGGTCCAGCACGGTGAGCAGTTCTTC.

Written as DNA, the CDR3 is TGCGCCAGCAGACAGGGGGCAAGCTCCTACAATGAGCAGTTCTTC. Translation gives CASRQGASSYNEQFF. The genes are TRBV5-1 and TRBJ2-1; 9 positions agree with TRBD1. Germline V CDR1 and CDR2: SGHRS, YFSETQ. The CDR3 length is 15 residues. After removal of 5 bases from V and 0 bases from J, the junction contained 3 bases not matched to a gene.

In its sample, this clonotype was seen once. The chain uses TRBV27 and TRBJ2-7; no clear D gene. The CDR3 is made up of 14 amino acids. Germline CDR1 and CDR2: MNHEY and SMNVEV (reference sequence). V was pared by 4 bases and J by 7 bases, with 17 bases between. CDR3 amino acids: CASSYGSLGFEQYF. In DNA form, the CDR3 reads TGTGCCAGCAGTTACGGCTCATTAGGCTTTGAGCAGTACTTC.

This rearrangement joins TRBV12-3 or TRBV12-4 to TRBJ1-5, with D perhaps TRBD1 (6 bases). The CDR3 spans 12 residues. V lost 6 bases and J lost 7, with 10 bases in between. CDR3 bases: TGTGCCAGCAGGTCAGGGGTGCAGCCCCAGCATTTT. It encodes CASRSGVQPQHF.

This clonotype appeared a few times. V usage is TRBV7-9 and J usage is TRBJ2-1, with 11 bases lining up with TRBD2. CDR3 size: 18 residues. Per germline, CDR1 SEHNR and CDR2 FQNEAQ (reference sequence). J was trimmed by 8 bases and V by 4 bases; bases with no gene match: 16. The CDR3 DNA sequence: TGTGCCAGCAGCTCCTTTGAGGGGCAACTAGCGGGAGTCTATGAGCAGTTCTTC. Its protein is CASSSFEGQLAGVYEQFF. Complete variable domain (other parts from reference TRBV7-9 and TRBJ2-1): DTGVSQNPRHKITKRGQNVTFRCDPISEHNRLYWYRQTLGQGPEFLTYFQNEAQLEKSRLLSDRFSAERPKGSFSTLEIQRTEQGDSAMYLCASSSFEGQLAGVYEQFFGPGTRLTVL.

The V call is TRBV4-1, the J call TRBJ1-6; 10 bases align to TRBD1. The V gene end was trimmed by 4 bases and the J gene end by 7 bases; junction bases not matched to a gene: 1. The germline CDR1 and CDR2 sequences are MGHRA and YSYEKL. There are 14 residues in the CDR3. The CDR3 region is CASSRDRGNSPLHF. The CDR3 nucleotides read TGCGCCAGCAGCCGGGACAGGGGAAATTCACCCCTCCACTTT.

This clonotype was detected many times. The chain uses TRBV7-2 and TRBJ2-5; TRBD1 matches at 7 bases. This CDR3 spans 15 amino acids. CDR1 is SGHTA, CDR2 FQGNSA, per germline. Losses at the gene ends were 5 bases for V and 0 bases for J; bases not matched to a gene: 6. CDR3 sequence (DNA): TGTGCCAGCAGCGCGCGACAGGGCGACCAAGAGACCCAGTACTTC. It encodes CASSARQGDQETQYF.

This chain links TRBV28 with TRBJ1-5; D is undetermined. CDR1 is MDHEN, CDR2 SYDVKM, per germline. Trimming removed 3 bases from V and 0 bases from J, with 9 bases in between. The CDR3 has 15 amino acids. The CDR3 here is CASSLFTHSNQPQHF. The CDR3 coding sequence is TGTGCCAGCAGTTTGTTCACACATAGCAATCAGCCCCAGCATTTT. The full variable domain, in which reference TRBV28 and TRBJ1-5 provide the parts outside the CDR3, is DVKVTQSSRYLVKRTGEKVFLECVQDMDHENMFWYRQDPGLGLRLIYFSYDVKMKEKGDIPEGYSVSREKKERFSLILESASTNQTSMYLCASSLFTHSNQPQHFGDGTRLSIL.

This clonotype was seen at least ten times. The genes are TRBV7-2 and TRBJ2-5, with 12 bases identical to TRBD1. V lost 6 bases, J lost 4 bases, and 3 bases stayed unmatched. CDR1 and CDR2 from the germline V gene are SGHTA and FQGNSA. The CDR3 totals 14 residues. The CDR3, as DNA: TGTGCCAGCAGACCGGGACAGGGGGCAGAGACCCAGTACTTC. It translates to CASRPGQGAETQYF. Variable domain in full (rest from reference TRBV7-2 and TRBJ2-5): GAGVSQSPSNKVTEKGKDVELRCDPISGHTALYWYRQSLGQGLEFLIYFQGNSAPDKSGLPSDRFSAERTGGSVSTLTIQRTQQEDSAVYLCASRPGQGAETQYFGPGTRLLVL.

Details on this clonotype: The junction departs from the called germline gene at one end, perhaps through a read error. This chain links TRBV4-1 with TRBJ2-7, with a weak D call TRBD1 (6 bases). Germline-derived CDR1 and CDR2 are MGHRA and YSYEKL. CDR3 length: 16 amino acids. The CDR3 here is CASSPISQTGSHEQYF. CDR3 nucleotide sequence: TGCGCCAGCAGCCCTATAAGTCAGACAGGCTCCCACGAGCAGTACTTC.

The rearrangement links TRBV19 to TRBJ1-1; D call uncertain. This CDR3 is built from 13 residues. Trimming removed 3 bases at V and 5 bases at J, with 10 bases between. Germline V lookup: CDR1 LNHDA, CDR2 SQIVND (reference sequence). CDR3: CASSIQRGTEAFF. The DNA of the CDR3 is TGTGCCAGTAGTATTCAAAGAGGGACTGAAGCTTTCTTT.

The V call is TRBV12-3 or TRBV12-4, the J call TRBJ1-5, with TRBD1 matching 10 bases. The CDR3 consists of 18 residues. Trimming removed 4 bases from V and 1 base from J; junction bases left unmatched: 10. The CDR3 nucleotides read TGTGCCAGCAGTTCAGGGACAGGGGATCTCATGAGCAATCAGCCCCAGCATTTT. Translating it yields CASSSGTGDLMSNQPQHF.

This clonotype was recorded many times. This chain connects TRBV7-2 to TRBJ2-7; a weak D match, TRBD1 (6 bases). Trimming removed 7 bases from V and 0 bases from J, with 13 bases in between. This CDR3 has 14 residues. CDR1 and CDR2 from the germline V gene are SGHTA and FQGNSA. CDR3 residues: CASKLQGRSYEQYF. Written as DNA, the CDR3 is TGTGCCAGCAAGTTACAGGGACGCTCCTACGAGCAGTACTTC.

This clonotype was observed at least ten times. V and J are TRBV5-5 and TRBJ2-5; 8 bases are shared with TRBD2. With 2 bases clipped from V and 5 bases from J, the junction kept 5 bases outside the gene matches. The germline gives CDR1 SGHKS, CDR2 YYEKEE (reference sequence). This CDR3 is built from 14 residues. For the CDR3, the DNA is TGTGCCAGCAGCTTCCTAGCGGGCGGGGAGACCCAGTACTTC. Translating it yields CASSFLAGGETQYF.

There are a few counts of this clonotype. The chain employs TRBV7-2 and TRBJ2-1, with 10 positions matching TRBD2. The V gene end was trimmed by 5 bases and the J gene end by 2 bases; junction bases not matched to a gene: 3. CDR3 size: 15 residues. Germline CDR1 reads SGHTA; CDR2 reads FQGNSA. The CDR3 here is CASSKREGPYNEQFF. CDR3 nucleotides: TGTGCCAGCAGCAAGCGGGAGGGCCCCTACAATGAGCAGTTCTTC.

V usage is TRBV6-5 and J usage is TRBJ1-1; no definite D call. V lost 2 bases, J lost 6 bases, and 16 bases lay in between. The CDR3 runs to 15 residues. Germline CDR1 reads MNHEY; CDR2 reads SVGAGI. Written as DNA, the CDR3 is TGTGCCAGCAGTTACCAGATCCAAGCGGGTTCTGAAGCTTTCTTT. As protein: CASSYQIQAGSEAFF.